The rows below give T cell receptor beta chains drawn from one sample of a study of cytomegalovirus exposure and HLA in healthy donors. Repertoires were generated with immunoSEQ multiplex PCR, while TCRdb's copy carries only in-frame clones and drops some. The sample lists roughly 130,000 clones, approximately 80% seen once, with 2.5% to 3% in the top ten. Sequencing used PBMCs. These TCRs come from a man aged 30 to 39 in good health and CMV-seronegative. The CDR3 runs from the conserved cysteine through the conserved F or W. A D gene is named only where the DNA matches it firmly. The size of a clone is reported for some rows only, either as once, few or many, or as a class for expanded clones.

. TRBJ2-7 TRBV4-1 13 . CASSHLGDYEQYF TGCGCCAGCAGCCACTTGGGAGACTACGAGCAGTACTTC
. TRBJ1-5 TRBV15 18 TRBD1 CATQMTGTGSLLNQPQHF TGTGCCACCCAGATGACCGGGACAGGGAGTCTCCTGAATCAGCCCCAGCATTTT
. TRBJ2-1 TRBV19 17 . CASSIVGGTRASYEQFF TGTGCCAGTAGTATAGTGGGAGGGACAAGGGCTAGCTATGAGCAGTTCTTC
. TRBJ2-7 TRBV6-5 14 TRBD1 CASSRQGPSYEQYF TGTGCCAGCAGTCGACAGGGGCCTTCCTACGAGCAGTACTTC
once TRBJ1-2 TRBV18 14 . CASSSRLLSYGYTF TGTGCCAGCTCATCGAGACTGCTGAGCTATGGCTACACCTTC
. TRBJ2-7 TRBV29-1 13 . CSVVRTDYYEQYF TGCAGCGTTGTCAGGACAGACTACTACGAGCAGTACTTC
. TRBJ2-1 TRBV4-3 16 TRBD2 CASSQDSSGSYNEQFF TGCGCCAGCAGCCAAGATTCTAGCGGAAGTTACAATGAGCAGTTCTTC
. TRBJ1-3 TRBV28 15 . CASSAISLFGNTIYF TGTGCCAGCAGTGCGATCTCACTTTTTGGAAACACCATATATTTT
. TRBJ2-7 TRBV7-8 15 . CASSSGRVLPNEQYF TGTGCCAGCAGCTCGGGCAGGGTACTTCCTAACGAGCAGTACTTC
. TRBJ2-1 TRBV7-9 15 TRBD2 CSSTGGGVHYNEQFF TGTTCCAGCACTGGGGGAGGGGTGCATTACAATGAGCAGTTCTTC
. TRBJ1-2 TRBV6-5 16 TRBD1 CASSYWGDRGGWGYTF TGTGCCAGCAGTTACTGGGGCGACAGGGGCGGATGGGGCTACACCTTC
. TRBJ2-7 TRBV29-1 12 TRBD1 CSVGDSGYEQYF TGCAGCGTTGGGGACAGCGGCTACGAGCAGTACTTC
few TRBJ2-6 TRBV19 16 . CASSIDRGSGANVLTF TGTGCCAGTAGTATAGACAGGGGATCTGGGGCCAACGTCCTGACTTTC
. TRBJ2-2 TRBV6-5 14 TRBD2 CASSSGRATGELFF TGTGCCAGCAGTTCCGGGAGGGCCACCGGGGAGCTGTTTTTT
. TRBJ2-3 TRBV30 14 TRBD2 CAWSVGLAGVGQYF TGTGCCTGGAGTGTAGGCCTAGCGGGAGTAGGGCAGTATTTT
. TRBJ1-5 TRBV5-6 16 . CASSLAAGYSNQPQHF TGTGCCAGCAGCCTTGCCGCCGGTTATAGCAATCAGCCCCAGCATTTT
. TRBJ1-2 TRBV7-9 17 . CASSPPGSFAAGYGYTF TGTGCCAGCAGCCCCCCGGGCAGCTTCGCAGCGGGCTATGGCTACACCTTC
. TRBJ1-1 TRBV11-2 16 . CASSLALGGGWTEAFF TGTGCCAGCAGCTTAGCGTTGGGCGGGGGGTGGACTGAAGCTTTCTTT